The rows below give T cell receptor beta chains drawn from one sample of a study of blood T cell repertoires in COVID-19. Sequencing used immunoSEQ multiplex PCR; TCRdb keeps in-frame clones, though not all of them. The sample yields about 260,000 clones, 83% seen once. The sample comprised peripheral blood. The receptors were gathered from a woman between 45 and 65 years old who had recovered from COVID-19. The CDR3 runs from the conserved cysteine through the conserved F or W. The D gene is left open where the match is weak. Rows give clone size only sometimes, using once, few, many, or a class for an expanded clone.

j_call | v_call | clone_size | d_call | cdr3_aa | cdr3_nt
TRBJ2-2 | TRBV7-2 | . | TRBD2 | CASSSLSGGGLEELFF | TGTGCCAGCAGCTCTCTTTCCGGGGGGGGTCTCGAGGAGCTGTTTTTT
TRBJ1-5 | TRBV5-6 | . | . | CASSYRPDSNQPQHF | TGTGCCAGCAGCTACAGGCCGGATAGCAATCAGCCCCAGCATTTT
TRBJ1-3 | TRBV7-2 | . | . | CASSPSGAGNTIYF | TGTGCCAGCAGCCCCTCGGGGGCTGGAAACACCATATATTTT
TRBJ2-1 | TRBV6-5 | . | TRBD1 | CASRRPGTGDNEQFF | TGTGCCAGCAGAAGACCCGGGACAGGGGACAATGAGCAGTTCTTC
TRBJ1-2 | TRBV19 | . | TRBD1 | CASRGQANSYGYTF | TGTGCCAGTAGAGGACAGGCGAACTCCTATGGCTACACCTTC
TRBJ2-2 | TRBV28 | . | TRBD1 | CASSQGQGNTGELFF | TGTGCCAGCAGCCAAGGACAGGGAAACACCGGGGAGCTGTTTTTT
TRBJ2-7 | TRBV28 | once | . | CASRDWRGGSYEQYF | TGTGCCAGCAGGGATTGGAGGGGGGGGTCCTACGAGCAGTACTTC
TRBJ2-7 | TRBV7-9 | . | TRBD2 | CASSPRTGLAVSYEQYF | TGTGCCAGCAGCCCACGGACAGGACTAGCGGTCTCCTACGAGCAGTACTTC
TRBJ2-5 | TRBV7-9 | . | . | CASSLGSTGLETQYF | TGTGCCAGCAGCTTAGGGAGCACAGGGTTGGAGACCCAGTACTTC
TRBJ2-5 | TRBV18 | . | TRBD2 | CASSPPSGRGETQYF | TGTGCCAGCTCACCACCCAGCGGGAGGGGAGAGACCCAGTACTTC